The TCR beta chain described here comes from a study of blood T cell repertoires in COVID-19. Study overall: Italy, Spain and the United States were the sources of the convalescent and acute COVID-19 samples. PBMCs, B-cell-depleted T cells, or T cells were the source of the cDNA or gDNA that made up the material.

Study processing details: Researchers report that nucleated cell counts were estimated from reference gene primer amplification. The data were produced by immunoSEQ multiplex PCR, yet TCRdb's version contains in-frame clones alone and is incomplete. From that table come the V and J calls and clone size; the DNA was used to work out D and trimming. This sample yields tens of thousands of clones, of which approximately 86% are seen a single time; 7% to 9% belongs to the top ten. Germline CDR1 reads SGHAT; CDR2 reads FQNNGV. V lost 1 base, J lost 3 bases, and 10 bases lay in between. This CDR3 spans 15 amino acids.

This sequence originates from a man at least 80 years old with active or convalescent COVID-19. Material for sequencing was peripheral blood. The chain recombines TRBV11-2 with TRBJ1-3; TRBD1 is a possible D gene (6 bases). CDR3 DNA: TGTGCCAGCAGCTTAGTGGGGGCGGATGGAAACACCATATATTTT. Translated, it gives CASSLVGADGNTIYF. Full variable domain (rest looked up from reference TRBV11-2 and TRBJ1-3): EAGVAQSPRYKIIEKRQSVAFWCNPISGHATLYWYQQILGQGPKLLIQFQNNGVVDDSQLPKDRFSAERLKGVDSTLKIQPAKLEDSAVYLCASSLVGADGNTIYFGEGSWLTVV.